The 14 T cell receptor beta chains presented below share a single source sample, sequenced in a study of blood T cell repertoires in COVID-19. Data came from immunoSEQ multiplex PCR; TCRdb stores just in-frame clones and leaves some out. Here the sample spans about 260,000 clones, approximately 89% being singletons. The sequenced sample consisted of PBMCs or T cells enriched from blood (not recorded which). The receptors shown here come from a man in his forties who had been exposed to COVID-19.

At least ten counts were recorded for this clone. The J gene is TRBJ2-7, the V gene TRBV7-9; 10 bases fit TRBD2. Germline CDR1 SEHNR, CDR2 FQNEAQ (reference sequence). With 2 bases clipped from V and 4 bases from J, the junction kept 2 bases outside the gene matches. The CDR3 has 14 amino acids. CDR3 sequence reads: CASSLLAGVYEQYF. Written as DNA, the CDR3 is TGTGCCAGCAGCTTACTAGCGGGAGTATACGAGCAGTACTTC.

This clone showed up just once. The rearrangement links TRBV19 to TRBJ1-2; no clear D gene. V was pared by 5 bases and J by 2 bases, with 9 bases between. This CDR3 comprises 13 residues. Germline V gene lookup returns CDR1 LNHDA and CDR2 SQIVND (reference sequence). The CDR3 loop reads CASSPSGNYGYTF. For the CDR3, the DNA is TGTGCCAGTAGTCCCTCGGGGAACTATGGCTACACCTTC.

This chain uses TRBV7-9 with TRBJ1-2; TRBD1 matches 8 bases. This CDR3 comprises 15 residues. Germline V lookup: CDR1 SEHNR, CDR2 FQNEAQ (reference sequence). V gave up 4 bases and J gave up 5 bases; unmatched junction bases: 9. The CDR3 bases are TGTGCCAGCAGCTCCGTCCGACAGGGGCAATATGGCTACACCTTC. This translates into CASSSVRQGQYGYTF. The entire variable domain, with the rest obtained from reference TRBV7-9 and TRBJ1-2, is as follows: DTGVSQNPRHKITKRGQNVTFRCDPISEHNRLYWYRQTLGQGPEFLTYFQNEAQLEKSRLLSDRFSAERPKGSFSTLEIQRTEQGDSAMYLCASSSVRQGQYGYTFGSGTRLTVV.

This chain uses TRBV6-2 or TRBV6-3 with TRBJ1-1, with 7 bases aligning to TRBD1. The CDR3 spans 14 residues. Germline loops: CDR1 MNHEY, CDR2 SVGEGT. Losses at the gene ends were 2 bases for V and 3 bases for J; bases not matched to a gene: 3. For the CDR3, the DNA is TGTGCCAGCAGTTACGACAGGGCTTACACTGAAGCTTTCTTT. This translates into CASSYDRAYTEAFF.

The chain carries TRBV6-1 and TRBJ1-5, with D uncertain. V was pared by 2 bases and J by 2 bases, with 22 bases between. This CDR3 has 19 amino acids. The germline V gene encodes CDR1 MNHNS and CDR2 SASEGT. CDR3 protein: CASSEKDWRVLSGNQPQHF. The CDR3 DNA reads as TGTGCCAGCAGTGAAAAGGACTGGAGGGTTCTAAGCGGCAATCAGCCCCAGCATTTT.

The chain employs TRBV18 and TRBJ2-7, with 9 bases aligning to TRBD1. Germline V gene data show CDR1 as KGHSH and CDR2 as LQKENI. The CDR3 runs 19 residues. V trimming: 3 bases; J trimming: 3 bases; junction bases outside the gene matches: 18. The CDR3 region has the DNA TGTGCCAGCTCACCCCACGTCCCGGGACAGGGACGTATCATCTACGAGCAGTACTTC. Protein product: CASSPHVPGQGRIIYEQYF.

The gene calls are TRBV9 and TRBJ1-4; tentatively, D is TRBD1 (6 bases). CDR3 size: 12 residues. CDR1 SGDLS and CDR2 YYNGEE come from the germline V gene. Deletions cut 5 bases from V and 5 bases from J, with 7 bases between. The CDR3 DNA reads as TGTGCCAGCAGTACAGGGAATGAAAAACTGTTTTTT. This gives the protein CASSTGNEKLFF.

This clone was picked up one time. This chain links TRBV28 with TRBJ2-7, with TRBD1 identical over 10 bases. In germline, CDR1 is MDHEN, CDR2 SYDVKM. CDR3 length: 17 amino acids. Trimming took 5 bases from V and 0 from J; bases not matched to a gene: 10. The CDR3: CASSMLPGTGVSYEQYF. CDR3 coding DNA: TGTGCCAGCAGTATGCTCCCCGGGACAGGGGTCTCCTACGAGCAGTACTTC.

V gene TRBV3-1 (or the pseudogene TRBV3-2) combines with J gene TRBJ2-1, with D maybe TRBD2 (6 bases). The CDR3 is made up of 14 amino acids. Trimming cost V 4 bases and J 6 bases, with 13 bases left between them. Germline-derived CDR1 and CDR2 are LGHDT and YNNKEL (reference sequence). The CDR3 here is CASSLLGGSNEQFF. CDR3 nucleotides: TGTGCCAGCAGCCTCCTAGGAGGGTCCAATGAGCAGTTCTTC.

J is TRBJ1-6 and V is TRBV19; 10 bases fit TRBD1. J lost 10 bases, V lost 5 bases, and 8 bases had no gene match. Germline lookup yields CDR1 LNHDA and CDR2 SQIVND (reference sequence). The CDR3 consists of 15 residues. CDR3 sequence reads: CASSGRQGARSPLHF. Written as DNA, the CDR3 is TGTGCCAGTAGTGGCAGACAGGGGGCAAGATCACCCCTCCACTTT.

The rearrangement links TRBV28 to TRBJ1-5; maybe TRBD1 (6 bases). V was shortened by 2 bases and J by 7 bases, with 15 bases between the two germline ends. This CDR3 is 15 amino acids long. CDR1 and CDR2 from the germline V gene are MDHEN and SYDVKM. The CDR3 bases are TGTGCCAGCAGTTTACGGACAGAAAGGGACCAGCCCCAGCATTTT. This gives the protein CASSLRTERDQPQHF.

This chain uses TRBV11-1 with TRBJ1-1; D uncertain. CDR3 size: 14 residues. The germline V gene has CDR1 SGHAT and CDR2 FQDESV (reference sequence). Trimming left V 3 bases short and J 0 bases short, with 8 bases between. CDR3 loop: CASSFHSLNTEAFF. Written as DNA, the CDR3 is TGTGCCAGCAGCTTCCACAGCCTGAACACTGAAGCTTTCTTT.

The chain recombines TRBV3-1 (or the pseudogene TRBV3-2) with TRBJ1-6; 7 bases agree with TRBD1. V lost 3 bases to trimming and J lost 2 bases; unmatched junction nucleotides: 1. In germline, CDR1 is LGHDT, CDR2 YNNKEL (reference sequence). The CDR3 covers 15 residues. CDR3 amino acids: CASSQGQTYNSPLHF. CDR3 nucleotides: TGTGCCAGCAGCCAGGGACAGACCTATAATTCACCCCTCCACTTT.

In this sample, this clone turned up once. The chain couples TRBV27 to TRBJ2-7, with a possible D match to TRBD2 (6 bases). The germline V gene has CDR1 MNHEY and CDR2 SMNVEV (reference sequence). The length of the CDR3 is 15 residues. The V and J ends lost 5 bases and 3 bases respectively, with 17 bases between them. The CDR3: CASSDPGAGFYEQYF. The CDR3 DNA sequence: TGTGCCAGCAGTGACCCGGGAGCAGGTTTCTACGAGCAGTACTTC.